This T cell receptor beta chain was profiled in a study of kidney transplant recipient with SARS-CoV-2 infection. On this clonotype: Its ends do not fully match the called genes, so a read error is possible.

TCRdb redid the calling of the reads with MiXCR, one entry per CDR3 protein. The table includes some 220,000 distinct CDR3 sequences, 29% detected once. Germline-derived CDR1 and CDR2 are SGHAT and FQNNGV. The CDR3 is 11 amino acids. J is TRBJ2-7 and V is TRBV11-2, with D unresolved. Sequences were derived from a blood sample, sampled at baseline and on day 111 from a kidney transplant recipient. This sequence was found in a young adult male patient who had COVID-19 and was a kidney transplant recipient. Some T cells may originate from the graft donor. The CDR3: CASSSSYGQYF. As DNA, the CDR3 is TGTGCCAGCAGCTCCAGCTACGGGCAGTACTTC. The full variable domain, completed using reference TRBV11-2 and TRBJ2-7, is EAGVAQSPRYKIIEKRQSVAFWCNPISGHATLYWYQQILGQGPKLLIQFQNNGVVDDSQLPKDRFSAERLKGVDSTLKIQPAKLEDSAVYLCASSSSYGQYFGPGTRLTVT.